Detailed here is one T cell receptor (beta chain). This sample was taken from a study of T-cell reconstitution after alpha-beta-depleted transplantation in children. The ends were cut back, 4 bases at V and 5 bases at J, with 14 bases in the middle. The CDR3 is 14 residues long. Per germline, CDR1 LGHDT and CDR2 YNNKEL (reference sequence). Unique molecular identifiers were used in preparing the TCRbeta library. From the PCR reads, TCRdb called clonotypes with MiXCR, one entry per CDR3 protein. The data show more than 450,000 distinct CDR3 sequences, about 17% seen once. The source of this sequence is a human donor who donated a stem cell graft to a child with acute lymphoblastic leukemia. The chain recombines TRBV3-1 with TRBJ2-5; possibly TRBD2 for D (5 bases). This material consisted of PBMCs from the stem cell graft donor, taken from the stem cell graft. In DNA, the CDR3 is TGTGCCAGCAGCCCCACTTTCTCGGGGGAGACCCAGTACTTC. Its protein product is CASSPTFSGETQYF.